These T cell receptor beta chains were read from a single sample in a study of T-cell reconstitution after alpha-beta-depleted transplantation in children. TCRdb re-analysed the PCR reads in MiXCR, keeping a single row per CDR3 protein. The table lists some 490,000 distinct CDR3 sequences, 12% of them singletons. Here the sequenced sample was PBMCs from the stem cell graft donor, taken from the stem cell graft. These TCRs come from a human donor who donated a stem cell graft to a child with combined immunodeficiency. Both conserved end residues are part of each CDR3. The D gene is left open where the match is weak. Clone size, where shown, is once, few, many, or a class for clones that have expanded.

d_gene,v_gene,j_gene,abundance,CDR3aa,CDR3nt
NA,TRBV11-2,TRBJ2-7,NA,CASSAARGPYEQYF,TGTGCCAGCAGTGCGGCCAGGGGTCCCTACGAGCAGTACTTC
NA,TRBV5-5,TRBJ2-6,few,CASSLVWSPFSGANVLTF,TGTGCCAGCAGCTTGGTGTGGAGCCCCTTTTCTGGGGCCAACGTCCTGACTTTC
TRBD1,TRBV14,TRBJ1-1,NA,CASSQVRTGKAFF,TGTGCCAGCAGCCAAGTCCGGACAGGTAAAGCTTTCTTT
NA,TRBV10-3,TRBJ1-1,once,CAIGGVPNEAFF,TGTGCCATCGGAGGGGTCCCGAATGAAGCTTTCTTT
NA,TRBV12-3/TRBV12-4,TRBJ2-3,many,CASSLGGVDTQYF,TGTGCCAGCAGTTTAGGAGGGGTGGATACGCAGTATTTT
NA,TRBV10-3,TRBJ2-3,many,CAISETAHGAGTSTDTQYF,TGTGCCATCAGTGAGACAGCCCACGGTGCGGGTACTAGCACAGATACGCAGTATTTT
NA,TRBV7-9,TRBJ2-7,few,CASSPRTTSSYEQYF,TGTGCCAGCAGCCCGAGAACTACCAGCTCCTACGAGCAGTACTTC
NA,TRBV24-1,TRBJ1-2,few,CATSAGVANYGYTF,TGTGCCACCAGTGCAGGGGTAGCTAACTATGGCTACACCTTC
NA,TRBV11-1,TRBJ1-1,NA,CASSLAEIREGLVDTEAFF,TGTGCCAGCAGCTTAGCTGAAATACGTGAGGGCCTGGTGGACACTGAAGCTTTCTTT
TRBD1,TRBV5-1,TRBJ2-5,NA,CASSLVDRGETQYF,TGCGCCAGCAGCTTGGTGGACAGGGGAGAGACCCAGTACTTC
TRBD2,TRBV12-3/TRBV12-4,TRBJ2-1,few,CASRGGLAGADEQFF,TGTGCCAGCAGGGGCGGACTAGCGGGAGCTGATGAGCAGTTCTTC
NA,TRBV6-1,TRBJ2-5,few,CASSLQGDWETQYF,TGTGCCAGCAGTCTGCAGGGTGATTGGGAGACCCAGTACTTC
NA,TRBV24-1,TRBJ2-5,NA,CATSDHQELQETQYF,TGTGCCACCAGTGACCACCAGGAGCTCCAAGAGACCCAGTACTTC
NA,TRBV6-2/TRBV6-3,TRBJ2-5,few,CASSRRAGRYGQETQYF,TGTGCCAGCAGTCGCCGCGCAGGGAGGTACGGCCAAGAGACCCAGTACTTC
NA,TRBV18,TRBJ2-1,NA,CASSPEGGEQFF,TGTGCCAGCTCACCAGAGGGGGGTGAGCAGTTCTTC
TRBD2,TRBV7-3,TRBJ2-1,few,CASSLRPSGTAVEQFF,TGTGCCAGCAGCTTAAGGCCTAGCGGGACGGCCGTTGAGCAGTTCTTC
TRBD2,TRBV11-3,TRBJ2-2,few,CASSLVGGRTGELFF,TGTGCCAGCAGCCTGGTCGGGGGGAGAACCGGGGAGCTGTTTTTT
NA,TRBV29-1,TRBJ2-1,many,CSVLDIYNEQFF,TGCAGCGTTCTGGACATTTACAATGAGCAGTTCTTC
NA,TRBV6-1,TRBJ1-1,NA,CASSRRGFTEAFF,TGTGCCAGCAGCCGCAGGGGATTCACTGAAGCTTTCTTT
NA,TRBV4-1,TRBJ1-2,NA,CASSLVDSNYGYTF,TGCGCCAGCAGCCTTGTGGACAGTAACTATGGCTACACCTTC
NA,TRBV5-1,TRBJ2-7,NA,CASSRDLKSSYEQYF,TGCGCCAGCAGCCGCGACCTAAAGAGCTCCTACGAGCAGTACTTC
NA,TRBV7-2,TRBJ2-2,few,CASSDRIQTNTGELFF,TGTGCCAGCAGCGATAGGATACAGACGAACACCGGGGAGCTGTTTTTT